Listed here are 21 T cell receptor beta chains from one sample, sequenced in a study of CXCR3-negative and CXCR3-positive naive CD8 T cells. Whole-study findings and limits: More hydrophobic TRB CDR3s occurred in CXCR3-positive than in CXCR3-negative naive cells.

The TRB cDNA libraries were prepared by 5' RACE with UMI labels. TCRdb re-called the 5' RACE reads; every CDR3 protein appears as one record, without DNA. The sample's table shows some 150,000 distinct CDR3 sequences. No antigen is known for these receptors. Sequences were obtained from naive CXCR3+ CD8+ T cells from blood. Subset defined: CD45RO-CCR7+CD27+CD95- naive CD8+ T cells expressing CXCR3 (TNR3+). The receptors derive from a human donor in good health. Some clones in this sample may be carry-over from other donors' samples.

This chain connects TRBV5-1 to TRBJ1-2; there is no DNA to check the TCRdb D call of TRBD1. Germline assignment: CDR1 SGHRS and CDR2 YFSETQ. The CDR3 is 16 residues long. CDR3 loop: CASSKALDRADYGYTF.

The chain carries TRBV5-6 and TRBJ2-1; TCRdb returns TRBD1, unconfirmable since there is no DNA. CDR3 size: 18 residues. In germline, CDR1 is SGHDT, CDR2 YYEEEE. CDR3 sequence reads: CASSLANRGTGLYNEQFF.

The chain links TRBV11-2 to TRBJ1-2; absent DNA, TCRdb's TRBD1 call cannot be checked. CDR1 SGHAT and CDR2 FQNNGV come from the germline V gene. This CDR3 has 14 amino acids. This chain's CDR3 is CASSLGAGNYGYTF.

The CDR3 reads CASSLDMGLGGTDTQYF. V usage is TRBV11-2 and J usage is TRBJ2-3. The CDR3 is made up of 17 amino acids. Per germline, CDR1 SGHAT and CDR2 FQNNGV.

The chain couples TRBV4-3 to TRBJ2-7; TCRdb's D call of TRBD1 is untestable without DNA. The CDR3 is made up of 16 amino acids. The V gene's germline CDR1 is LGHNA and CDR2 YSLEER. The CDR3 is CASSQVHRGQGYEQYF.

J is TRBJ1-1 and V is TRBV9. Germline loops: CDR1 SGDLS, CDR2 YYNGEE. The CDR3 runs to 14 residues. The CDR3 protein is CASSRGPASTEAFF.

The chain combines TRBV5-1 with TRBJ1-1. Germline assignment: CDR1 SGHRS and CDR2 YFSETQ. This CDR3 region has 14 residues. The CDR3 loop is CASSLDLGNTEAFF.

The V call is TRBV3-1, the J call TRBJ2-7; TCRdb's assignment of TRBD2 cannot be checked, as there is no DNA. The CDR3 runs 16 residues. Germline V gives CDR1 LGHDT, CDR2 YNNKEL (reference sequence). CDR3 protein: CASSQDGLAGNYEQYF.

This chain joins TRBV28 and TRBJ2-7; the D gene TCRdb calls, TRBD1, cannot be checked with no DNA. Germline V lookup: CDR1 MDHEN, CDR2 SYDVKM. The CDR3 length is 15 residues. The CDR3 loop reads CASRSRTGESYEQYF.

CDR3 residues: CASSQVQDKYNEQFF. This rearrangement joins TRBV4-3 to TRBJ2-1; the D call of TRBD1 rests on TCRdb alone, since no DNA is present to check it. CDR1 and CDR2 (germline): LGHNA, YSLEER. The CDR3 has 15 amino acids.

The V and J genes are TRBV5-1 and TRBJ1-1; TCRdb indicates TRBD1, and absent DNA this call remains unverified. CDR1 is SGHRS and CDR2 is YFSETQ in the germline V gene. This CDR3 is built from 15 residues. CDR3: CASSYTGHPDTEAFF. Combining the CDR3 with reference TRBV5-1 and TRBJ1-1 gives the whole variable domain KAGVTQTPRYLIKTRGQQVTLSCSPISGHRSVSWYQQTPGQGLQFLFEYFSETQRNKGNFPGRFSGRQFSNSRSEMNVSTLELGDSALYLCASSYTGHPDTEAFFGQGTRLTVV.

The V gene is TRBV20-1, the J gene TRBJ2-2; TCRdb proposes TRBD2, but this gene call is untestable without DNA. Germline assignment: CDR1 DFQATT and CDR2 SNEGSKA (reference sequence). The length of the CDR3 is 16 residues. CDR3 sequence: CSARGRGLQNTGELFF.

The gene calls are TRBV7-9 and TRBJ2-2. This CDR3 contains 13 residues. Germline values: CDR1 SEHNR, CDR2 FQNEAQ (reference sequence). The CDR3 spells CASSLAETGELFF.

The CDR3 reads CASSTGADTQYF. The chain links TRBV5-1 to TRBJ2-3; lacking DNA, the TRBD1 call made by TCRdb goes unchecked. The CDR3 has 12 residues. The germline CDR1 and CDR2 sequences are SGHRS and YFSETQ.

V usage is TRBV28 and J usage is TRBJ2-4; TCRdb returns TRBD1, unconfirmable since there is no DNA. Germline CDR1 and CDR2: MDHEN and SYDVKM. The CDR3 consists of 14 residues. The CDR3 loop reads CASSWRQGKNIQYF.

CDR3 loop: CASSEFRTGGSYNEQFF. This chain uses TRBV2 with TRBJ2-1; TCRdb calls TRBD1, which cannot be checked without DNA. Per the germline V gene, CDR1 is SNHLY and CDR2 is FYNNEI. CDR3 length: 17 amino acids.

This sequence joins TRBV6-2 or TRBV6-3 and TRBJ1-5; TCRdb gives TRBD1 as the D gene, but with no DNA this cannot be confirmed. The CDR3 is 14 amino acids. Germline assignment: CDR1 MNHEY and CDR2 SVGEGT. The CDR3 protein is CASSPRQGNQPQHF.

The V gene is TRBV7-9, the J gene TRBJ2-7; TCRdb picks TRBD2, but there is no DNA to check that call. The germline V gene encodes CDR1 SEHNR and CDR2 FQNEAQ (reference sequence). This CDR3 region has 16 residues. The CDR3 sequence: CASSETMGTSSPEQYF. Looking up the rest from reference TRBV7-9 and TRBJ2-7 gives the full variable domain: DTGVSQNPRHKITKRGQNVTFRCDPISEHNRLYWYRQTLGQGPEFLTYFQNEAQLEKSRLLSDRFSAERPKGSFSTLEIQRTEQGDSAMYLCASSETMGTSSPEQYFGPGTRLTVT.

The CDR3 here is CASSIDGATEAFF. The rearrangement joins TRBV7-3 to TRBJ1-1; as DNA is missing, the TRBD1 call by TCRdb cannot be tested. Germline loops: CDR1 SGHTA, CDR2 FQGTGA. The CDR3 is made up of 13 amino acids.

The rearrangement links TRBV6-6 to TRBJ2-2; with no DNA, the TCRdb D assignment of TRBD2 cannot be verified. The CDR3 sequence is 16 residues long. Per germline, CDR1 MNHNY and CDR2 SVGAGI (reference sequence). CDR3: CASSYLPRGSTGELFF.

This chain links TRBV9 with TRBJ2-1. CDR3 size: 13 residues. The germline V gene has CDR1 SGDLS and CDR2 YYNGEE. CDR3 sequence reads: CASSVDSIHEQFF.